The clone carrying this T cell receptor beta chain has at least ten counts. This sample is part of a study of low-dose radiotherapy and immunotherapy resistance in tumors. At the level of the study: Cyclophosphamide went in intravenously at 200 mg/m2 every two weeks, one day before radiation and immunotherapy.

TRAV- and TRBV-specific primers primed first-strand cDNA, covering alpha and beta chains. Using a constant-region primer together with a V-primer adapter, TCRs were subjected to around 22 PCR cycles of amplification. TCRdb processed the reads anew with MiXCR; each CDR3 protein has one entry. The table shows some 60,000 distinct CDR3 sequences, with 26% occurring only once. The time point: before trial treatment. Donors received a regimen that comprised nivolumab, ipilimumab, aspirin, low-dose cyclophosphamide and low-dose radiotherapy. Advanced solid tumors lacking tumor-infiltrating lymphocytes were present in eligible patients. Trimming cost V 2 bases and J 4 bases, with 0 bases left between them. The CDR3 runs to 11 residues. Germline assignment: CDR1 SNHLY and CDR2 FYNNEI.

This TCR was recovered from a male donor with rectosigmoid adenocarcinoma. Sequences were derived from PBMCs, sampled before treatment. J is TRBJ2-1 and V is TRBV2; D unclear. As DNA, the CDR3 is TGTGCCAGCAGTGAATACAATGAGCAGTTCTTC. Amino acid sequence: CASSEYNEQFF. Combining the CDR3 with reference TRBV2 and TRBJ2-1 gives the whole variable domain EPEVTQTPSHQVTQMGQEVILRCVPISNHLYFYWYRQILGQKVEFLVSFYNNEISEKSEIFDDQFSVERPDGSNFTLKIRSTKLEDSAMYFCASSEYNEQFFGPGTRLTVL.